This T cell receptor (beta chain) was sequenced for a study of blood T cells in healthy people across ages. Primed by a sample-barcoded 5' primer and a J-beta primer mix, a second PCR proceeded for 7 to 11 cycles. TCRdb independently ran MiXCR on the 5' RACE reads; one entry per CDR3 protein. The table lists 1,500,000 or so distinct CDR3 sequences, approximately 43% of them singletons. This CDR3 has 13 amino acids. V shed 4 bases, J shed 2 bases, and the junction held 3 bases outside the gene matches. Germline values: CDR1 SQVTM, CDR2 ANQGSEA. This receptor was identified in a young woman in good health. This chain connects TRBV29-1 to TRBJ1-2; TRBD1 matches at 8 bases. The sequencing input was blood. This CDR3 reads CSVVDRENYGYTF. In nucleotides, the CDR3 is TGCAGCGTTGTGGACAGGGAAAACTATGGCTACACCTTC.